Following are 13 T cell receptor beta chains from one sample sequenced in a study of siplizumab effects on memory and regulatory T cells. Profiled with immunoSEQ multiplex PCR; TCRdb holds only in-frame clones, not every one. The repertoire holds more than 70,000 clones, with approximately 95% as singletons. The sample taken for sequencing was CD8+ T cells sorted from blood. These receptors all come from a human donor in good health.

Details on this clone: Distinct nucleotide sequences in the sample also encode this CDR3. The V and J genes are TRBV5-1 and TRBJ2-7; tentatively, D is TRBD2 (6 bases). Germline CDR1 SGHRS, CDR2 YFSETQ. This CDR3 has 13 amino acids. The V gene lost 0 bases and the J gene lost 4 bases, with 8 bases spanning the gap. The CDR3, as DNA: TGCGCCAGCAGCTTGGCCGGGAGTTACGAGCAGTACTTC. Translated: CASSLAGSYEQYF.

This chain connects TRBV27 to TRBJ2-7; no clear D. CDR1 MNHEY and CDR2 SMNVEV come from the germline V gene (reference sequence). The CDR3 is 11 residues long. Trimming removed 5 bases at V and 3 bases at J, with 5 bases between. CDR3: CASSLGYEQYF. The CDR3 bases are TGTGCCAGCAGTCTAGGCTACGAGCAGTACTTC.

The J gene is TRBJ1-2, the V gene TRBV7-9; tentatively, D is TRBD1 (6 bases). The CDR3 covers 16 residues. Germline CDR1 and CDR2: SEHNR and FQNEAQ (reference sequence). V was cut by 2 bases and J by 8 bases, with 21 bases left in between. The CDR3 bases are TGTGCCAGCAGCTTAAAGATTTCCTGGGACACTTGGGGCTACACCTTC. Translating gives CASSLKISWDTWGYTF.

V is TRBV5-4 and J is TRBJ2-3; 9 nucleotides match TRBD2. Trimming took 3 bases from V and 3 from J; bases not matched to a gene: 8. This CDR3 is built from 16 residues. Germline V lookup: CDR1 SGHNT, CDR2 YYREEE (reference sequence). CDR3 bases: TGTGCCAGCAGCTGGAAGCGGGAGGCCGGGACAGATACGCAGTATTTT. Amino acids: CASSWKREAGTDTQYF.

This rearrangement joins TRBV9 to TRBJ2-7; 12 bases match TRBD2. The CDR3 has 15 amino acids. V lost 4 bases and J lost 2; bases outside the gene matches: 4. Germline V gene data show CDR1 as SGDLS and CDR2 as YYNGEE. CDR3 coding DNA: TGTGCCAGCAGCCCTAGCGGGAGGGGGACCTACGAGCAGTACTTC. It encodes CASSPSGRGTYEQYF.

The chain couples TRBV7-9 to TRBJ2-7; TRBD1 agrees at 9 bases. The CDR3 totals 17 residues. Germline V gives CDR1 SEHNR, CDR2 FQNEAQ (reference sequence). Germline trimming cut 0 bases from V and 7 bases from J; bases unmatched to any gene: 13. The CDR3, as DNA: TGTGCCAGCAGCTTAGCGCTCTCTTGGGGACAGGGAGCGGAGCAGTACTTC. It translates to CASSLALSWGQGAEQYF. The full variable domain, in which reference TRBV7-9 and TRBJ2-7 provide the parts outside the CDR3, is DTGVSQNPRHKITKRGQNVTFRCDPISEHNRLYWYRQTLGQGPEFLTYFQNEAQLEKSRLLSDRFSAERPKGSFSTLEIQRTEQGDSAMYLCASSLALSWGQGAEQYFGPGTRLTVT.

Here the CDR3 reads CASGSRGDQGETQYF. The CDR3 nucleotides are TGTGCCAGTGGATCGAGGGGGGATCAAGGGGAGACCCAGTACTTC. The chain recombines TRBV19 with TRBJ2-5; the D gene could be TRBD1 or TRBD2 (6 bases each). Germline V gene lookup returns CDR1 LNHDA and CDR2 SQIVND (reference sequence). Trimming removed 8 bases from V and 5 bases from J, with 21 bases in between. The CDR3 extends over 15 amino acids.

This sequence joins TRBV7-8 and TRBJ2-7; 11 bases are a match to TRBD2. The trim removed 1 base at V and 0 bases at J, leaving 8 bases unmatched. Germline values: CDR1 SGHVS, CDR2 FQNEAQ. The CDR3 runs 18 residues. The CDR3 reads CASSLGLAGGLNSYEQYF. The CDR3 DNA is TGTGCCAGCAGCTTAGGGCTAGCGGGAGGATTAAACTCCTACGAGCAGTACTTC.

The J gene is TRBJ2-7, the V gene TRBV2; no clear D gene. Germline V gene lookup returns CDR1 SNHLY and CDR2 FYNNEI. The CDR3 runs 13 residues. The V end was cut by 7 bases, the J end by 0 bases, with 10 bases between. The CDR3 DNA reads as TGTGCCAGCATGAGAATACCCTCCTACGAGCAGTACTTC. Amino acids: CASMRIPSYEQYF.

The CDR3 nucleotides are TGTGCCAGCAGTTTCCGAGGGCGGACTGAAGCTTTCTTT. Translated, it gives CASSFRGRTEAFF. The J gene is TRBJ1-1, the V gene TRBV28, with unresolved D. CDR1 and CDR2 (germline): MDHEN, SYDVKM. The CDR3 is 13 amino acids. The V end lost 3 bases, the J end lost 5 bases, and 10 bases lay between the germline ends.

The chain uses TRBV7-9 and TRBJ1-2, with 9 positions matching TRBD1. This CDR3 has 14 residues. Germline V lookup: CDR1 SEHNR, CDR2 FQNEAQ (reference sequence). V gave up 5 bases and J gave up 8 bases; unmatched junction bases: 9. CDR3 in DNA: TGTGCCAGCAGCCCGCCAGGGACAGGGTTCGGCTACACCTTC. As protein: CASSPPGTGFGYTF.

The CDR3: CAWPPFPGWNYGYTF. CDR3 DNA sequence: TGTGCCTGGCCCCCTTTCCCGGGGTGGAACTATGGCTACACCTTC. V is TRBV30 and J is TRBJ1-2, with D uncertain. This CDR3 has 15 amino acids. The V end lost 5 bases, the J end lost 2 bases, and 18 bases lay between the germline ends. Germline CDR1 reads GTSNPN; CDR2 reads SVGIG (reference sequence).

This clone was counted a few times. One junction end does not reproduce the germline sequence, and a read error may be involved. The V call is TRBV2, the J call TRBJ2-2; D is unresolved. This CDR3 contains 11 residues. Germline CDR1 SNHLY, CDR2 FYNNEI. This CDR3 is CASTEAGELFF. The DNA of the CDR3 is TGTGCCAGCACTGAAGCCGGGGAGCTGTTTTTT.